The sequence of this TCR beta chain was determined in a study of cytomegalovirus exposure and HLA in healthy donors. The ends were cut back, 3 bases at V and 8 bases at J, with 19 bases in the middle. CDR3 length equals 15 residues. Germline values: CDR1 MGHRA, CDR2 YSYEKL. PCR involved 60 Vbeta and 13 Jbeta primers. TCRdb's copy holds only in-frame clones and misses some; the assay was immunoSEQ multiplex PCR. The sample lists roughly 130,000 clones; roughly 73% were seen once. The genes are TRBV4-1 and TRBJ1-2, with D unresolved. Specimen: PBMCs. This receptor was taken from a woman in her 40s in good health and CMV-seronegative. CDR3 in amino acids: CASSQGGLNIKGYTF. The CDR3 DNA is TGCGCCAGCAGCCAGGGTGGGCTCAATATTAAGGGCTACACCTTC.